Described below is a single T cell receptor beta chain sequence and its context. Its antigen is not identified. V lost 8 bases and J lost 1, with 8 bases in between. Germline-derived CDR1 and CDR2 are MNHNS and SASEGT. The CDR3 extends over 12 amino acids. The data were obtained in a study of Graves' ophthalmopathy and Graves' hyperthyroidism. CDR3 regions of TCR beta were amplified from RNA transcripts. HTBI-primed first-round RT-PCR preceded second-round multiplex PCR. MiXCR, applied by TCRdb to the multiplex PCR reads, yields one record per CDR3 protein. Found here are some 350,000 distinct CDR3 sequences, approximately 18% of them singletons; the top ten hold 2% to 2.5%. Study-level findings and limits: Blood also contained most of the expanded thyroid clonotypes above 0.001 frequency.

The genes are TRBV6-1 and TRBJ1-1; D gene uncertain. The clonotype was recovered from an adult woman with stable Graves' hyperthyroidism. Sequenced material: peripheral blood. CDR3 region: CASHRTNTEAFF. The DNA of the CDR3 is TGTGCCAGCCACAGAACGAACACTGAAGCTTTCTTT.